These 13 T cell receptor beta chains came from one sample sequenced in a study of blood T cells in healthy people across ages. A J-beta primer mix and a sample-barcoded 5' primer were used in a second PCR of about 7 to 11 cycles. TCRdb analysed the 5' RACE reads with MiXCR anew, one entry per CDR3 protein. The sample has approximately 790,000 distinct CDR3 sequences, around 62% seen once; the top ten hold around 30%. The source material was blood. The origin of the receptors is a man aged 30-40 years in good health.

In this sample, this clonotype turned up a few times. V gene TRBV7-9 combines with J gene TRBJ2-3; D remains unclear. The germline V gene has CDR1 SEHNR and CDR2 FQNEAQ (reference sequence). The CDR3 is 12 residues long. V was shortened by 4 bases and J by 9 bases, with 11 bases between the two germline ends. The CDR3 region is CASSSQQYTQYF. DNA for the CDR3: TGTGCCAGCAGCTCGCAACAGTACACGCAGTATTTT.

The rearrangement uses TRBV12-3 or TRBV12-4 and TRBJ2-1; 10 bases map to TRBD2. V dropped 4 bases and J dropped 4; count of bases not matched to a gene: 7. The CDR3 is 16 amino acids. CDR3 sequence (DNA): TGTGCCAGCAGTTCCCCCCTAGCGGGAGCTTACAATGAGCAGTTCTTC. It yields the protein CASSSPLAGAYNEQFF.

This clonotype was seen once. This rearrangement joins TRBV4-3 to TRBJ2-5, with D perhaps TRBD2 (5 bases). The germline CDR1 and CDR2 sequences are LGHNA and YSLEER. The CDR3 totals 14 residues. Deletions cut 3 bases from V and 4 bases from J, with 12 bases between. CDR3 nucleotide sequence: TGCGCCAGCAGCCAGAGGGCCCTAGGAGAGACCCAGTACTTC. Its translation is CASSQRALGETQYF.

The sample holds a few counts of this clonotype. The gene calls are TRBV10-3 and TRBJ2-5; D might be TRBD1 or TRBD2, each matching 5 bases. Germline V lookup: CDR1 ENHRY, CDR2 SYGVKD. Trimming pared 2 bases from V and 4 bases from J, leaving 17 bases between. This CDR3 contains 16 residues. The CDR3 loop reads CAISEGRGAILETQYF. CDR3 nucleotide sequence: TGTGCCATCAGTGAGGGGCGAGGGGCCATTTTAGAGACCCAGTACTTC.

This clonotype came up a few times. The V gene is TRBV3-1, the J gene TRBJ1-2; D might be TRBD1 (5 bases). The ends were cut back, 5 bases at V and 6 bases at J, with 13 bases in the middle. The germline V gene encodes CDR1 LGHDT and CDR2 YNNKEL (reference sequence). The CDR3 sequence is 13 residues long. The CDR3 reads CASSVGVSDGYTF. The CDR3 DNA sequence: TGTGCCAGCAGCGTAGGGGTTAGTGATGGCTACACCTTC.

This clonotype was observed a single time. The chain uses TRBV20-1 and TRBJ1-2, with D possibly matching TRBD1 (5 bases). The V end lost 6 bases, the J end lost 2 bases, and 13 bases lay between the germline ends. Germline V lookup: CDR1 DFQATT, CDR2 SNEGSKA (reference sequence). The CDR3 length is 13 residues. The CDR3 region is CSATVDSNYGYTF. CDR3 nucleotides: TGCAGTGCAACCGTAGACAGCAACTATGGCTACACCTTC.

The rearrangement joins TRBV6-5 to TRBJ1-1, with D hard to call. The CDR3 consists of 16 residues. The germline V gene encodes CDR1 MNHEY and CDR2 SVGAGI. Trimming shortened V by 4 bases and J by 4 bases, and 19 bases separated the two germline ends. The CDR3 here is CASSSNWGGWVTEAFF. As DNA, the CDR3 is TGTGCCAGCAGTTCCAACTGGGGAGGGTGGGTCACTGAAGCTTTCTTT.

CDR3 loop: CASRPTGEHGYTF. The CDR3 bases are TGTGCCAGCAGACCGACAGGGGAGCATGGCTACACCTTC. The V call is TRBV3-1, the J call TRBJ1-2, with 8 positions matching TRBD1. Trimming cost V 6 bases and J 6 bases; bases outside gene matches: 6. The length of the CDR3 is 13 residues. Germline lookup yields CDR1 LGHDT and CDR2 YNNKEL (reference sequence).

The J gene is TRBJ1-5, the V gene TRBV5-6, with TRBD1 matching over 7 bases. J lost 3 bases, V lost 3 bases, and 3 bases had no gene match. This CDR3 has 14 amino acids. CDR1 is SGHDT, CDR2 YYEEEE, per germline. The CDR3 DNA sequence: TGTGCCAGCAGCTCGGGACAGAACAATCAGCCCCAGCATTTT. It yields the protein CASSSGQNNQPQHF.

This clonotype has just a few counts. This sequence joins TRBV5-1 and TRBJ2-7; D possibly corresponds to TRBD2 (6 bases). V was pared by 1 base and J by 0 bases, with 23 bases between. The CDR3 loop spans 19 amino acids. Per the germline V gene, CDR1 is SGHRS and CDR2 is YFSETQ. CDR3 DNA sequence: TGCGCCAGCAGCTTGATCTCTAGCGATCCCTATCCCCCCTCCTACGAGCAGTACTTC. Encoded protein: CASSLISSDPYPPSYEQYF.

The V gene is TRBV20-1, the J gene TRBJ2-5; D possibly uses TRBD1 or TRBD2 (5 bases each). The CDR3 length is 12 residues. V was shortened by 4 bases and J by 2 bases, with 8 bases between the two germline ends. Germline V gene sequence: CDR1 DFQATT, CDR2 SNEGSKA (reference sequence). CDR3 bases: TGCAGTGCTAAGGGACGTCAAGAGACCCAGTACTTC. This sequence encodes CSAKGRQETQYF.

This clonotype has just one count. This CDR3 reads CSARDYSSYEQYF. The CDR3 DNA reads TGCAGTGCTAGAGACTACAGCTCCTACGAGCAGTACTTC. The chain employs TRBV20-1 and TRBJ2-7; D gene ambiguous. V was trimmed by 0 bases and J by 0 bases, leaving 6 bases between them. Germline V gene lookup returns CDR1 DFQATT and CDR2 SNEGSKA (reference sequence). This CDR3 has 13 residues.

This sequence joins TRBV15 and TRBJ2-7; D might be TRBD1 (6 bases). This CDR3 has 13 residues. Per the germline V gene, CDR1 is LNHNV and CDR2 is YYDKDF (reference sequence). V lost 2 bases and J lost 1, with 6 bases in between. CDR3 in DNA: TGTGCCACCAGCAGACAGGGGTCCTACGAGCAGTACTTC. Translation: CATSRQGSYEQYF.